This TCR beta chain derives from a study of cytomegalovirus exposure and HLA in healthy donors. The study's findings and limits: It was around 160 TCR beta chains that were listed as cytomegalovirus-associated.

In the case of this clone: Antigen unknown.

Produced via immunoSEQ multiplex PCR; TCRdb's table is partial and in-frame only. The sample has a few hundred thousand clones, around 80% seen once; the top ten hold around 15%. The clonotype comes from a woman aged 30 to 39 in good health and CMV-seropositive. Sequencing input: PBMCs.

As DNA, the CDR3 is TGCGCCAGCAGCTCTCTGGGACAGCTAACCCGTGGCTACACCTTC. Translated: CASSSLGQLTRGYTF. The V gene is TRBV5-1, the J gene TRBJ1-2, with 7 bases that match TRBD1. V dropped 3 bases and J dropped 7; count of bases not matched to a gene: 12. CDR1 is SGHRS and CDR2 is YFSETQ in the germline V gene. CDR3 size: 15 residues. Combining the CDR3 with reference TRBV5-1 and TRBJ1-2 gives the whole variable domain KAGVTQTPRYLIKTRGQQVTLSCSPISGHRSVSWYQQTPGQGLQFLFEYFSETQRNKGNFPGRFSGRQFSNSRSEMNVSTLELGDSALYLCASSSLGQLTRGYTFGSGTRLTVV.